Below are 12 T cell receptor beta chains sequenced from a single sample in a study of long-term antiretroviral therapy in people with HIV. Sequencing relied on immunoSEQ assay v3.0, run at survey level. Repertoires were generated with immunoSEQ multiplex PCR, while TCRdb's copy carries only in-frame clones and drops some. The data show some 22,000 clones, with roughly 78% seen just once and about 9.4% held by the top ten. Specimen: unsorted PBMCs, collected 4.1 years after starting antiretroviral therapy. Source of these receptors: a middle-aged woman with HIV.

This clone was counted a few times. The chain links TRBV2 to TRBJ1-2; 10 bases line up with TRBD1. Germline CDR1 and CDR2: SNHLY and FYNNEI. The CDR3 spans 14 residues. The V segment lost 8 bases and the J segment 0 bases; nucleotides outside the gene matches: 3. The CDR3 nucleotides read TGTGCCAGCGGAGGACAGGGGGCTAACTATGGCTACACCTTC. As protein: CASGGQGANYGYTF. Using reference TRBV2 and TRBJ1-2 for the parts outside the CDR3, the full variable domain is EPEVTQTPSHQVTQMGQEVILRCVPISNHLYFYWYRQILGQKVEFLVSFYNNEISEKSEIFDDQFSVERPDGSNFTLKIRSTKLEDSAMYFCASGGQGANYGYTFGSGTRLTVV.

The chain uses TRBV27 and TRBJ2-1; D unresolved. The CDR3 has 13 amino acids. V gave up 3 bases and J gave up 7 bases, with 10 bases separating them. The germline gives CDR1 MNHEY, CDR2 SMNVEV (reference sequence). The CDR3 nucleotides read TGTGCCAGCAGTTTTAACGGGCTGAATGAGCAGTTCTTC. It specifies CASSFNGLNEQFF.

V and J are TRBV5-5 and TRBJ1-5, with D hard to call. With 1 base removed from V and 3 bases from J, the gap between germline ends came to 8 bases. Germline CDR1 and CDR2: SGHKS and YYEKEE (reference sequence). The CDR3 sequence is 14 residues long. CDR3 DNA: TGTGCCAGCAGCTTGTGGAGATACAATCAGCCCCAGCATTTT. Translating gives CASSLWRYNQPQHF.

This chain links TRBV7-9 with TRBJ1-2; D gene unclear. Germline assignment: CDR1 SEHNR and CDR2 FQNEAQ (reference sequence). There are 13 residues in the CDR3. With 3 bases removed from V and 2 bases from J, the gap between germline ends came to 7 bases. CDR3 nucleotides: TGTGCCAGCAGCTTCCAAGACAACTATGGCTACACCTTC. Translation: CASSFQDNYGYTF.

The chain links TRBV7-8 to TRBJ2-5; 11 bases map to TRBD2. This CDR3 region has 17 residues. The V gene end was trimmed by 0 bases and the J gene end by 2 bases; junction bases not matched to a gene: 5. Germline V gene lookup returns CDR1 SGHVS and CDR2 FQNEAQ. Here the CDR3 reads CASSLAILAGGQETQYF. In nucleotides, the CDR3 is TGTGCCAGCAGCTTAGCGATATTAGCGGGAGGGCAAGAGACCCAGTACTTC.

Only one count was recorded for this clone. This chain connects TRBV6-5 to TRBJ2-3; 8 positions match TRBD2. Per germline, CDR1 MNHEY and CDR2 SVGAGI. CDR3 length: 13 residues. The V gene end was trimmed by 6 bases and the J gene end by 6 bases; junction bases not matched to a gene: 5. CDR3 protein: CASRASGYDTQYF. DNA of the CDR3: TGTGCCAGCAGGGCTAGCGGGTATGATACGCAGTATTTT.

CDR3: CASSQSRLETQYF. Written as DNA, the CDR3 is TGTGCCAGCAGCCAATCGAGGTTGGAGACCCAGTACTTC. This rearrangement joins TRBV14 to TRBJ2-5; no clear D gene. Trimming pared 2 bases from V and 5 bases from J, leaving 9 bases between. Germline V gives CDR1 SGHDN, CDR2 FVKESK. The CDR3 extends over 13 amino acids.

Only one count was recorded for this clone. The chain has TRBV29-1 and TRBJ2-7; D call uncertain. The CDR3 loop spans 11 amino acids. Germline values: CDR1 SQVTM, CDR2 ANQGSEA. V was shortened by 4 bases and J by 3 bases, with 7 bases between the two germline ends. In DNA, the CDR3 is TGCAGCGTTGGCGAAGACTACGAGCAGTACTTC. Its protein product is CSVGEDYEQYF.

The CDR3 here is CASSFLDRVGMGQETQYF. The CDR3 DNA sequence: TGTGCCAGCAGCTTCCTGGACAGGGTGGGGATGGGGCAAGAGACCCAGTACTTC. The chain carries TRBV7-8 and TRBJ2-5, with 8 nucleotides matching TRBD1. In germline, CDR1 is SGHVS, CDR2 FQNEAQ. The junction had 14 bases not matched to a gene; V was cut back by 3 bases and J by 2 bases. The length of the CDR3 is 18 residues.

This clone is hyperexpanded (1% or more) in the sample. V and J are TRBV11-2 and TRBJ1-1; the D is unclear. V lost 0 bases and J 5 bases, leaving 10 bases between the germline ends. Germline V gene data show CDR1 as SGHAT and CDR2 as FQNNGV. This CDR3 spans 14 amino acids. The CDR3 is CASSLEGWLTEAFF. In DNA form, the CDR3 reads TGTGCCAGCAGCTTAGAAGGGTGGTTAACTGAAGCTTTCTTT.

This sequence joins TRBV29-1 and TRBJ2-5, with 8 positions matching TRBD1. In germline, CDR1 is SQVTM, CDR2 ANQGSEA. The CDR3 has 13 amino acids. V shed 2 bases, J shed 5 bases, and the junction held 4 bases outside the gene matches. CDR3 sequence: CSVETGGQETQYF. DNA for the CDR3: TGCAGCGTTGAAACAGGGGGTCAGGAGACCCAGTACTTC.

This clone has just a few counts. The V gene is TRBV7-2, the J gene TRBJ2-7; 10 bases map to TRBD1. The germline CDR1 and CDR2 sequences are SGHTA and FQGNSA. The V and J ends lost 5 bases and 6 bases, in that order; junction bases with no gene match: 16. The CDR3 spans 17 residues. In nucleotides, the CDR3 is TGTGCCAGCAGCATTAGGGGTGGGGGACAGGGGCTAATCGAGCAGTACTTC. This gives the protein CASSIRGGGQGLIEQYF.